One sample yielded the 2 T cell receptor beta chains listed below, sequenced in a study of regulatory T cells in long-lasting Graves disease. Time point indicated: newly diagnosed GD, antithyroid drugs for less than 3 months. The TCR library used RNA extracted from PBMCs. According to the study, TCR beta libraries were built with iRepertoire HTBI primers and CDR3-region Arm-PCR. One entry per CDR3 protein, called by TCRdb with MiXCR from the multiplex PCR reads. The sample shows 320,000 or so distinct CDR3 sequences, more than 15% of them seen only once. The sequencing used peripheral blood mononuclear cells (PBMCs), collected at new diagnosis, from a patient treated with antithyroid drugs. Receptors were obtained from a female donor with Graves disease.

This clonotype was counted only a few times. This rearrangement joins TRBV6-1 to TRBJ2-2, with 11 nucleotides matching TRBD1. The V segment lost 9 bases and the J segment 6 bases; nucleotides outside the gene matches: 12. Germline V lookup: CDR1 MNHNS, CDR2 SASEGT. This CDR3 contains 16 residues. DNA of the CDR3: TGTGCCAGTCCCGGACAGGGGGCCGATTTTGCCGGGGAGCTGTTTTTT. Amino acids: CASPGQGADFAGELFF.

This clonotype was picked up many times. The chain uses TRBV28 and TRBJ1-1, with unresolved D. This CDR3 comprises 10 residues. V dropped 10 bases and J dropped 3 bases, with 6 bases sitting between them. Germline V gene sequence: CDR1 MDHEN, CDR2 SYDVKM. The CDR3 sequence: CATLYTEAFF. In DNA, the CDR3 is TGTGCCACCCTGTACACTGAAGCTTTCTTT.